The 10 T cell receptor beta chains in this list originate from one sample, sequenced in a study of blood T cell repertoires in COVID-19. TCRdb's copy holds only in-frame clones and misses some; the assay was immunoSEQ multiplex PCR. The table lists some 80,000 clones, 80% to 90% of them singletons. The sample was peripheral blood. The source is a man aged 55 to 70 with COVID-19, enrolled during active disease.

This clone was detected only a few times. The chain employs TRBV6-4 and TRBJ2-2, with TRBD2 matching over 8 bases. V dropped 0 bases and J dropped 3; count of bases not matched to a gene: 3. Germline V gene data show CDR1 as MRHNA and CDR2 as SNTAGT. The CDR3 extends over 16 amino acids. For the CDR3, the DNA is TGTGCCAGCAGTGACTCGAGCGGGAGAGACACCGGGGAGCTGTTTTTT. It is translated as CASSDSSGRDTGELFF.

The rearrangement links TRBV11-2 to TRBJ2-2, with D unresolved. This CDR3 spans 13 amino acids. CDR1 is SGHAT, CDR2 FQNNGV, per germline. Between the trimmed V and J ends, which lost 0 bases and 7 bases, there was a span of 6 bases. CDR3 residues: CASSLDFNGELFF. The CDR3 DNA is TGTGCCAGCAGCTTAGATTTTAACGGGGAGCTGTTTTTT. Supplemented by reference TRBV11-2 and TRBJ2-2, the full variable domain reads EAGVAQSPRYKIIEKRQSVAFWCNPISGHATLYWYQQILGQGPKLLIQFQNNGVVDDSQLPKDRFSAERLKGVDSTLKIQPAKLEDSAVYLCASSLDFNGELFFGEGSRLTVL.

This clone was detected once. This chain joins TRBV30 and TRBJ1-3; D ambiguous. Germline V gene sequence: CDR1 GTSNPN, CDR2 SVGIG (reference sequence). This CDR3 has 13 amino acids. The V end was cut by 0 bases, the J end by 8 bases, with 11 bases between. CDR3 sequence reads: CAWSVLGSDTIYF. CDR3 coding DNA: TGTGCCTGGAGTGTACTAGGGAGCGACACCATATATTTT.

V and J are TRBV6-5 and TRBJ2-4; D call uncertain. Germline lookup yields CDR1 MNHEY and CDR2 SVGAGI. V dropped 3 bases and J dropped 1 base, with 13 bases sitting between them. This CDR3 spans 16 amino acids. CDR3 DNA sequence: TGTGCCAGCAGTTATTCAGGTTTCGCGGCCAAAAACATTCAGTACTTC. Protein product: CASSYSGFAAKNIQYF.

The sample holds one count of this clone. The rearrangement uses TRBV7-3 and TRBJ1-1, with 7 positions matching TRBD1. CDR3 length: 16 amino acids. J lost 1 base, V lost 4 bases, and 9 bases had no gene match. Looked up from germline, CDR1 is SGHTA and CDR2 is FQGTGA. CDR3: CASSSSGGTENTEAFF. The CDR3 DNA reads TGTGCCAGCAGCTCCTCAGGGGGGACAGAGAACACTGAAGCTTTCTTT.

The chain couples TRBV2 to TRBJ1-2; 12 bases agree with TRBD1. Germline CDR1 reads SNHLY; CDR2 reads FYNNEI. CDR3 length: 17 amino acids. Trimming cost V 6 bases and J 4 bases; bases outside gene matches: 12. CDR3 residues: CASREIGTGGPPYGYTF. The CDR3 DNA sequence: TGTGCCAGCAGGGAAATCGGGACAGGGGGCCCTCCCTATGGCTACACCTTC.

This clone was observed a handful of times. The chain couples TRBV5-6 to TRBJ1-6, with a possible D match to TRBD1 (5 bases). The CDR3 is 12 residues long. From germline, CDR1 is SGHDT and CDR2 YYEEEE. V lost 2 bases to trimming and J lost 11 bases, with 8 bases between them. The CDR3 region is CASSFRETPLHF. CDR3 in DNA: TGTGCCAGCAGCTTCAGGGAAACACCCCTCCACTTT.

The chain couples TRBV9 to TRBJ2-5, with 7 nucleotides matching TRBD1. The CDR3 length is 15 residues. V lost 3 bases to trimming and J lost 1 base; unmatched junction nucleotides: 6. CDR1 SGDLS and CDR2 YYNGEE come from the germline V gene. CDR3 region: CASSAWDRLQETQYF. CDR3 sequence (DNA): TGTGCCAGCAGCGCGTGGGACAGACTCCAAGAGACCCAGTACTTC.

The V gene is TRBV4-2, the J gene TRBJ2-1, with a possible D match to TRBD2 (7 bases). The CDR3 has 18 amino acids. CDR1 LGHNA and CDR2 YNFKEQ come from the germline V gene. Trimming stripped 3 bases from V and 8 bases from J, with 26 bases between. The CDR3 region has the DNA TGTGCCAGCAGCCAGGATCTTGTTAGGGGGGGGGCCCTGTATGAGCAGTTCTTC. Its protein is CASSQDLVRGGALYEQFF.

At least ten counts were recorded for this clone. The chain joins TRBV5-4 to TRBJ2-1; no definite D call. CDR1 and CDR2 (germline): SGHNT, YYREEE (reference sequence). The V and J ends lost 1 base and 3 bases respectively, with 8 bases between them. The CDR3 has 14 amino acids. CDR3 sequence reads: CASSLQALYNEQFF. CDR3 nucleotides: TGTGCCAGCAGCTTGCAAGCCCTCTACAATGAGCAGTTCTTC.